The present T cell receptor (beta chain) was sequenced within a study of blood T cell repertoires in COVID-19. In the authors' methods: Reference gene primer amplification in the assay estimated nucleated cell counts. Using immunoSEQ multiplex PCR, the repertoire was profiled, and TCRdb retains in-frame clones only, with some absent. D and trimming come from the DNA, and the V and J calls and clone size come from that table. This table has roughly 390,000 clones, roughly 86% appearing once. The CDR3 contains 14 residues. After removal of 6 bases from V and 4 bases from J, the junction contained 6 bases not matched to a gene. Germline V CDR1 and CDR2: MDHEN, SYDVKM.

Sequencing was performed on peripheral blood. The gene calls are TRBV28 and TRBJ2-7, with 10 bases that match TRBD2. The clonotype originates from a woman aged 30 to 39 with COVID-19, enrolled during active disease. In DNA form, the CDR3 reads TGTGCCAGCAGCCCTAGCGGGAGAGGTTACGAGCAGTACTTC. Amino acid sequence: CASSPSGRGYEQYF.